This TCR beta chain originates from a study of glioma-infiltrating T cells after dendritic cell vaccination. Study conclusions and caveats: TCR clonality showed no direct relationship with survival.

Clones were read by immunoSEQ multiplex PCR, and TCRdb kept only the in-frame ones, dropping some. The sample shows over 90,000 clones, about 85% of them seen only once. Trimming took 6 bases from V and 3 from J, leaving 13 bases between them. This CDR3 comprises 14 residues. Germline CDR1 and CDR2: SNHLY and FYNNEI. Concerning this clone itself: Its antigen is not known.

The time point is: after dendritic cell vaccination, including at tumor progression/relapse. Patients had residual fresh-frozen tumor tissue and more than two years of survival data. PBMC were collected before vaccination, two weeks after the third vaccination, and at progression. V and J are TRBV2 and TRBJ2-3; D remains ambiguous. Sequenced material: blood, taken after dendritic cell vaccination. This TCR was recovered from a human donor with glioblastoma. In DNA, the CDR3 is TGTGCCAGCAGGGCCGAGGCTAGAACAGATACGCAGTATTTT. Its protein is CASRAEARTDTQYF. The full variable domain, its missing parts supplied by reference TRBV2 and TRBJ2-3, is EPEVTQTPSHQVTQMGQEVILRCVPISNHLYFYWYRQILGQKVEFLVSFYNNEISEKSEIFDDQFSVERPDGSNFTLKIRSTKLEDSAMYFCASRAEARTDTQYFGPGTRLTVL.